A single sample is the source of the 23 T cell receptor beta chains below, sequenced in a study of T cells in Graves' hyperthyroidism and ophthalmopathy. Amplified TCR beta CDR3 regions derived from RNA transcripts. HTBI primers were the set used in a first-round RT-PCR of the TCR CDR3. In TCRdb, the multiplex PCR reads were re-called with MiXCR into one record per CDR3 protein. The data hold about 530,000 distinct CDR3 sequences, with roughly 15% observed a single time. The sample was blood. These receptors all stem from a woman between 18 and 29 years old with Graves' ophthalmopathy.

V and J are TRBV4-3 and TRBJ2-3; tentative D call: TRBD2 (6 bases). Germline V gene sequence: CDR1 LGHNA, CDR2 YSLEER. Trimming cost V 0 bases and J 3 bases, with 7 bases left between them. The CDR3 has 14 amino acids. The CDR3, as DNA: TGCGCCAGCAGCCAAGATCGGGGGACAGATACGCAGTATTTT. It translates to CASSQDRGTDTQYF.

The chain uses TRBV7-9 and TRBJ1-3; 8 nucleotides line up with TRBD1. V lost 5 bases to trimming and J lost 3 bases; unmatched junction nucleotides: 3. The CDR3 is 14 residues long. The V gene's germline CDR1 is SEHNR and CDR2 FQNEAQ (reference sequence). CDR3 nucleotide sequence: TGTGCCAGCAGCCTGACAGGGGTTGGAAACACCATATATTTT. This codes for CASSLTGVGNTIYF.

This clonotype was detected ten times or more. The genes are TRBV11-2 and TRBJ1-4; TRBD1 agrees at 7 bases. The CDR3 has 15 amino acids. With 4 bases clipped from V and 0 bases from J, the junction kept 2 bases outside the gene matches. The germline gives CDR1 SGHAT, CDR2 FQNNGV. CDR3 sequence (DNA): TGTGCCAGCAGCTCGGGACAGTCAACTAATGAAAAACTGTTTTTT. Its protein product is CASSSGQSTNEKLFF.

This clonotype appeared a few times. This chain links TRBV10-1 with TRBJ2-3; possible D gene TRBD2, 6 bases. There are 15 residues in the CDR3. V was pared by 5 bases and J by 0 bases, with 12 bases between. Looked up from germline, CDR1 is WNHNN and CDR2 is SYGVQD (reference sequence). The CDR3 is CASSRSGLSTDTQYF. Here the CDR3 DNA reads TGCGCCAGCAGTCGTAGCGGACTCAGCACAGATACGCAGTATTTT.

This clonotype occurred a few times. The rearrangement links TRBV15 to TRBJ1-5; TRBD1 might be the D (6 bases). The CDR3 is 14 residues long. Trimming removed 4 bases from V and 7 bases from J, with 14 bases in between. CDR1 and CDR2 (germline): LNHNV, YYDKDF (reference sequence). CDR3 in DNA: TGTGCCACCAGCACTCGACAGGTTTTGCAGCCCCAGCATTTT. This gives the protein CATSTRQVLQPQHF.

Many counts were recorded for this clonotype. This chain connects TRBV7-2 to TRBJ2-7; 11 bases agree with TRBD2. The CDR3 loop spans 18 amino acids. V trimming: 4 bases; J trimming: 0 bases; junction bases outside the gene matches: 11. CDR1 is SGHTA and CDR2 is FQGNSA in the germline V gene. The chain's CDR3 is CASSSSGLAGYSSYEQYF. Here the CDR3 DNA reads TGTGCCAGCAGCTCCAGTGGACTAGCGGGCTACTCCTCCTACGAGCAGTACTTC.

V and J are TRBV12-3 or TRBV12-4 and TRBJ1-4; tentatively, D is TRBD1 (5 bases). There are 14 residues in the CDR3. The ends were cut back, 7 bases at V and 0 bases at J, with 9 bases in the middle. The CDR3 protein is CASTPGSTNEKLFF. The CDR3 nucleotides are TGTGCCAGCACTCCAGGGTCAACTAATGAAAAACTGTTTTTT.

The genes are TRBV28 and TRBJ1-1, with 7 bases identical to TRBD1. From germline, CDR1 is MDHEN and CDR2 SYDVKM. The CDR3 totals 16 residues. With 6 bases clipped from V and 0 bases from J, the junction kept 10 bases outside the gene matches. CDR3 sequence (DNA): TGTGCCAGCAGGCCGGGACAGACAACCATGAACACTGAAGCTTTCTTT. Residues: CASRPGQTTMNTEAFF.

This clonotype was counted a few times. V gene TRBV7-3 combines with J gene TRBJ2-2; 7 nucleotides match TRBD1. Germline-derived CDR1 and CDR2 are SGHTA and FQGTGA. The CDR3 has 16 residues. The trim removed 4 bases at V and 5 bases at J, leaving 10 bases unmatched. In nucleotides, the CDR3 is TGTGCCAGCAGCTCCGCCGGACAGGATCCAACCGGGGAGCTGTTTTTT. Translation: CASSSAGQDPTGELFF. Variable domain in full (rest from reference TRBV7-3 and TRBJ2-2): GAGVSQTPSNKVTEKGKYVELRCDPISGHTALYWYRQSLGQGPEFLIYFQGTGAADDSGLPNDRFFAVRPEGSVSTLKIQRTERGDSAVYLCASSSAGQDPTGELFFGEGSRLTVL.

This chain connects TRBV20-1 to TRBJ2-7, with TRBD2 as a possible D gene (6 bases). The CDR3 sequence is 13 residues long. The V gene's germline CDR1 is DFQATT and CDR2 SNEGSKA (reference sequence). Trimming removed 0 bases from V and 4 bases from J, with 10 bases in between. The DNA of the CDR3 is TGCAGTGCTAGAGAGACTAGTCCTTACGAGCAGTACTTC. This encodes CSARETSPYEQYF.

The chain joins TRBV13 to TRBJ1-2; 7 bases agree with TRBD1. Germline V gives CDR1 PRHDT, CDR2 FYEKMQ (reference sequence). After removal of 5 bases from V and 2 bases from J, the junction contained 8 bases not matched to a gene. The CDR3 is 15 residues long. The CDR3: CASSAKGGGNYGYTF. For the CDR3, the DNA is TGTGCCAGCAGCGCCAAAGGGGGCGGAAACTATGGCTACACCTTC.

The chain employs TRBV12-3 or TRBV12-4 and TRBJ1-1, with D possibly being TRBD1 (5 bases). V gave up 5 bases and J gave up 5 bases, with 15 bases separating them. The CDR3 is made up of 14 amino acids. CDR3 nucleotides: TGTGCCAGCAGTCCCTCGGGGGTATCTACTGAAGCTTTCTTT. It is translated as CASSPSGVSTEAFF.

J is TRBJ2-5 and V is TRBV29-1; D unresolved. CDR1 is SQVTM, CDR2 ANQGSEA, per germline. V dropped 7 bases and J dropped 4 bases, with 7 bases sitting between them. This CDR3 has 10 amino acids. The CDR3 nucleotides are TGCAGCGGGCAGAGAGAGACCCAGTACTTC. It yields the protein CSGQRETQYF.

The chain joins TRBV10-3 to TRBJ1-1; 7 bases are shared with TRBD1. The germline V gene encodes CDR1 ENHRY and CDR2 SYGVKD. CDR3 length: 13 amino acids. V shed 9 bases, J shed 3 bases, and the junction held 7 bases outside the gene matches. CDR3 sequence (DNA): TGTGCCATATCACAGGGGTCGGACACTGAAGCTTTCTTT. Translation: CAISQGSDTEAFF.

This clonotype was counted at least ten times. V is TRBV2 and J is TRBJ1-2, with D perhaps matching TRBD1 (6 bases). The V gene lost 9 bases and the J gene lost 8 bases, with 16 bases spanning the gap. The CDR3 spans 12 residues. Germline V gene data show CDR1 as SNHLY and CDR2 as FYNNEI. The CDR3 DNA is TGTGCCAGTAACCGGGGGCGCGAAGGCTACACCTTC. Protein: CASNRGREGYTF.

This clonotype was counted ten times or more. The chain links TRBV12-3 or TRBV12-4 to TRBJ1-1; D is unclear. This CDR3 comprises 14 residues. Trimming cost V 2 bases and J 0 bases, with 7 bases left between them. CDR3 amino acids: CASSLSQLNTEAFF. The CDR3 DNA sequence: TGTGCCAGCAGTTTAAGTCAGTTGAACACTGAAGCTTTCTTT.

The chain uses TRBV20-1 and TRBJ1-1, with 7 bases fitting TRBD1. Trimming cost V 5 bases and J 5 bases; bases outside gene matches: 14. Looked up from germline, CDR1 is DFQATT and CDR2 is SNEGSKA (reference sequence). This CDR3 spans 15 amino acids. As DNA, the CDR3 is TGCAGTGCTGGTACCTTGATGGCAGGGGGGACTGAAGCTTTCTTT. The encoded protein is CSAGTLMAGGTEAFF.

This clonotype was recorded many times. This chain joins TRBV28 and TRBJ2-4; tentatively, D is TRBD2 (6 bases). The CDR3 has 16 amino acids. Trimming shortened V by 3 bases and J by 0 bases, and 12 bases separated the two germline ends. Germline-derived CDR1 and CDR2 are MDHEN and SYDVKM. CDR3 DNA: TGTGCCAGCAGTTTCAGGGACTCCTTAGCCAAAAACATTCAGTACTTC. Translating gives CASSFRDSLAKNIQYF.

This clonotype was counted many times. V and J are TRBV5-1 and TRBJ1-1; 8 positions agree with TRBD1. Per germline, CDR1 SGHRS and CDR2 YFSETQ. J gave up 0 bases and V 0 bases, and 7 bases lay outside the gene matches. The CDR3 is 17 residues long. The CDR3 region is CASSLGDRKGMNTEAFF. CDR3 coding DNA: TGCGCCAGCAGCTTGGGGGACAGGAAAGGCATGAACACTGAAGCTTTCTTT.

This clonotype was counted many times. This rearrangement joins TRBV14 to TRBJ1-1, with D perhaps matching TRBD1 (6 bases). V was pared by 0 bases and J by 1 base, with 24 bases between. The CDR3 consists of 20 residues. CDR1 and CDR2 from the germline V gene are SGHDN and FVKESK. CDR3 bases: TGTGCCAGCAGCCAAGATCTGGGGTTAAGCACAGGGAATGGGAACACTGAAGCTTTCTTT. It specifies CASSQDLGLSTGNGNTEAFF.

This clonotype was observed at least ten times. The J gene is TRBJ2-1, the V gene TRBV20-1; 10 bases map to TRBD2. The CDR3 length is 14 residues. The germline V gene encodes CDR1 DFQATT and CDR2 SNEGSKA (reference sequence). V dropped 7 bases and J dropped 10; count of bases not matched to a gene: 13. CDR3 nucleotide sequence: TGCAGTGAACAGGAACTAGCGGGGAAGTGGGAGCAGTTCTTC. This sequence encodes CSEQELAGKWEQFF.

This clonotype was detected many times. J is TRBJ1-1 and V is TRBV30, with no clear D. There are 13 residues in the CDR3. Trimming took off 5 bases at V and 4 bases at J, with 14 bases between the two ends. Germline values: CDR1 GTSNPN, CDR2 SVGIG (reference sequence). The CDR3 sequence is CAWGRFRSTEAFF. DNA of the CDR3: TGTGCCTGGGGACGGTTTAGGAGCACTGAAGCTTTCTTT.

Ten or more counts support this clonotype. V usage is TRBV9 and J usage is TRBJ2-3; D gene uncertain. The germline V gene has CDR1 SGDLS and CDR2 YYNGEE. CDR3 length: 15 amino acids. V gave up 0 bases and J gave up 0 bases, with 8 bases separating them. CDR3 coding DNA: TGTGCCAGCAGCGTAGCTCCGGCTAGCACAGATACGCAGTATTTT. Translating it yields CASSVAPASTDTQYF.